This T cell receptor beta chain was sequenced for a study of T cell responses to AZD1222 COVID-19 vaccine. Findings and caveats of the study: Spike-specific TCR breadth and depth both grew after two AZD1222 doses.

The protocol was immunoSEQ multiplex PCR, while the TCRdb copy is restricted to in-frame clones and leaves out a portion. The sample comprises 140,000 or so clones, about nine tenths of which are singletons, and around 1.5% rests with the top ten. CDR1 and CDR2 from the germline V gene are LGHNA and YSLEER. The CDR3 has 19 amino acids. Trimming at V came to 2 bases and at J to 4 bases, leaving 15 bases not matched to a gene. As regards this clone: The antigen is undetermined.

The genes are TRBV4-3 and TRBJ1-5; 9 positions agree with TRBD1. The material sequenced was peripheral blood, taken 28 days after the second AZD1222 dose. This clonotype originated in an adult who received the AZD1222 COVID-19 vaccine. The CDR3 here is CASSQPRSPPGQGNQPQHF. CDR3 nucleotide sequence: TGCGCCAGCAGCCAACCAAGATCGCCCCCCGGACAGGGGAATCAGCCCCAGCATTTT.